These 17 T cell receptor beta chains came from one sample sequenced in a study of control samples from healthy donors and cancer patients. Here immunoSEQ multiplex PCR was the method, and the copy in TCRdb shows in-frame clones only, minus some. This repertoire shows tens of thousands of clones, less than 80% found once; its top ten account for less than 25%. Sequencing was performed on PBMCs. The source is a man in his fifties or sixties with head and neck cancer.

The chain carries TRBV19 and TRBJ2-1; 7 nucleotides line up with TRBD2. With V trimmed by 0 bases and J by 6 bases, 5 bases remained unmatched. CDR1 is LNHDA, CDR2 SQIVND, per germline (reference sequence). The CDR3 sequence is 15 residues long. DNA for the CDR3: TGTGCCAGTAGTATAGATCGGAGCGGGACCAATGAGCAGTTCTTC. Protein product: CASSIDRSGTNEQFF.

The chain couples TRBV27 to TRBJ1-1, with no clear D. V dropped 2 bases and J dropped 9 bases, with 13 bases sitting between them. CDR3 length: 13 amino acids. Germline lookup yields CDR1 MNHEY and CDR2 SMNVEV (reference sequence). The DNA of the CDR3 is TGTGCCAGCAGTTTACAGCGGGCAGAGAAAGCTTTCTTT. It encodes CASSLQRAEKAFF.

This clone was detected a few times. The junction and the germline gene differ at one end; a read error may be behind it. The CDR3 region is CASSLGTHQETQYF. In DNA form, the CDR3 reads TGTGCTAGCAGCCTAGGGACACACCAAGAGACCCAGTACTTC. V and J are TRBV7-7 and TRBJ2-5, with D perhaps matching TRBD1 (6 bases). This CDR3 spans 14 amino acids. From germline, CDR1 is SSHAT and CDR2 FNYEAQ (reference sequence).

The chain recombines TRBV11-2 with TRBJ1-3, with D hard to call. The CDR3 runs 16 residues. The germline V and J ends were trimmed by 3 bases and 1 base, with 13 bases remaining between them. Germline CDR1 and CDR2: SGHAT and FQNNGV. In DNA form, the CDR3 reads TGTGCCAGCAGCTTTTCATGGACTGCTTCTGGAAACACCATATATTTT. Translated, it gives CASSFSWTASGNTIYF.

This clone was found once. The rearrangement uses TRBV18 and TRBJ1-5, with D possibly matching TRBD1 (5 bases). V was cut by 6 bases and J by 7 bases, with 16 bases left in between. The CDR3 loop spans 14 amino acids. Germline CDR1 KGHSH, CDR2 LQKENI. The CDR3 nucleotides read TGTGCCAGCTCCCCCGGACAAGGGCGACAGCCCCAGCATTTT. Its protein product is CASSPGQGRQPQHF.

V and J are TRBV19 and TRBJ1-1; 7 bases align to TRBD1. The CDR3 length is 13 residues. The V gene's germline CDR1 is LNHDA and CDR2 SQIVND (reference sequence). Unmatched junction bases numbered 8, after V lost 9 bases and J lost 4 bases. CDR3 sequence reads: CASNTGASTEAFF. The CDR3 DNA reads as TGTGCCAGCAACACAGGGGCGAGCACTGAAGCTTTCTTT.

CDR3 protein: CASSPTGGELFF. Here the CDR3 DNA reads TGTGCCAGCAGCCCTACGGGAGGGGAGCTGTTTTTT. This chain joins TRBV7-3 and TRBJ2-2, with a weak D call TRBD2 (5 bases). V was shortened by 5 bases and J by 8 bases, with 9 bases between the two germline ends. Germline V lookup: CDR1 SGHTA, CDR2 FQGTGA. This CDR3 has 12 amino acids.

The chain couples TRBV30 to TRBJ2-5; the D is unclear. The CDR3 covers 12 residues. The ends were cut back, 2 bases at V and 6 bases at J, with 10 bases in the middle. Germline values: CDR1 GTSNPN, CDR2 SVGIG (reference sequence). The CDR3 DNA reads as TGTGCCTGGAGTCATGAGGTAAAGACCCAGTACTTC. Protein: CAWSHEVKTQYF.

The chain combines TRBV5-1 with TRBJ1-3, with D maybe TRBD1 (5 bases). The CDR3 loop spans 17 amino acids. Trimming took 4 bases from V and 0 from J, leaving 17 bases between them. Germline loops: CDR1 SGHRS, CDR2 YFSETQ. CDR3: CASSTVGGTFSGNTIYF. The CDR3 coding sequence is TGCGCCAGCAGCACTGTTGGCGGGACGTTCTCTGGAAACACCATATATTTT.

V usage is TRBV5-6 and J usage is TRBJ1-1; 7 bases are a match to TRBD1. After removal of 5 bases from V and 4 bases from J, the junction contained 11 bases not matched to a gene. Looked up from germline, CDR1 is SGHDT and CDR2 is YYEEEE. The CDR3 has 15 amino acids. CDR3 sequence (DNA): TGTGCCAGCAGGGTCCTGGGCAGGGGGGTCACTGAAGCTTTCTTT. It encodes CASRVLGRGVTEAFF. Full variable domain (remainder filled in from reference TRBV5-6 and TRBJ1-1): DAGVTQSPTHLIKTRGQQVTLRCSPKSGHDTVSWYQQALGQGPQFIFQYYEEEERQRGNFPDRFSGHQFPNYSSELNVNALLLGDSALYLCASRVLGRGVTEAFFGQGTRLTVV.

This sequence joins TRBV7-9 and TRBJ1-4; 7 positions agree with TRBD1. V dropped 3 bases and J dropped 5; count of bases not matched to a gene: 6. CDR3 length: 15 amino acids. The germline gives CDR1 SEHNR, CDR2 FQNEAQ (reference sequence). This CDR3 is CASSLTDRRNEKLFF. The CDR3, as DNA: TGTGCCAGCAGCTTGACGGACAGGCGGAATGAAAAACTGTTTTTT.

In its sample, this clone was seen once. The V gene is TRBV7-2, the J gene TRBJ1-5; no reliable D call. V dropped 5 bases and J dropped 10 bases, with 27 bases sitting between them. CDR3 length: 17 residues. In germline, CDR1 is SGHTA, CDR2 FQGNSA. CDR3 sequence: CASSPRLASSINGPQHF. CDR3 coding DNA: TGTGCCAGCAGCCCCCGCCTTGCGAGCAGCATAAATGGTCCCCAGCATTTT.

The chain is built from TRBV19 and TRBJ1-5; TRBD1 might be the D (5 bases). The V gene's germline CDR1 is LNHDA and CDR2 SQIVND (reference sequence). The germline V and J ends were trimmed by 5 bases and 0 bases, with 11 bases remaining between them. The length of the CDR3 is 15 residues. CDR3 amino acids: CASSPRGFSNQPQHF. CDR3 coding DNA: TGTGCCAGTAGTCCCCGGGGGTTTAGCAATCAGCCCCAGCATTTT.

The chain couples TRBV7-3 to TRBJ2-7; a possible D gene is TRBD1 (5 bases). CDR3 length: 15 amino acids. Germline V gives CDR1 SGHTA, CDR2 FQGTGA. Trimming took off 5 bases at V and 5 bases at J, with 19 bases between the two ends. This CDR3 is CASSPRATTLNEQYF. The CDR3 DNA is TGTGCCAGCAGCCCCAGGGCTACGACCCTAAACGAGCAGTACTTC.

V gene TRBV6-2 or TRBV6-3 combines with J gene TRBJ2-1, with 11 bases matching TRBD2. CDR3 length equals 17 residues. Germline assignment: CDR1 MNHEY and CDR2 SVGEGT. Germline trimming cut 1 base from V and 9 bases from J; bases unmatched to any gene: 11. CDR3 amino acids: CASSYFGLAGRPTEQFF. CDR3 sequence (DNA): TGTGCCAGCAGTTACTTTGGACTAGCGGGCCGACCAACTGAGCAGTTCTTC.

The chain has TRBV4-1 and TRBJ1-1; 10 bases match TRBD1. J gave up 1 base and V 4 bases, and 0 bases lay outside the gene matches. The CDR3 consists of 14 residues. Germline V gene data show CDR1 as MGHRA and CDR2 as YSYEKL. CDR3 residues: CASSRDRGNTEAFF. Here the CDR3 DNA reads TGCGCCAGCAGCCGGGACAGGGGGAACACTGAAGCTTTCTTT.

This chain uses TRBV6-1 with TRBJ1-4; D remains ambiguous. V was shortened by 4 bases and J by 0 bases, with 12 bases between the two germline ends. This CDR3 has 16 amino acids. Germline V lookup: CDR1 MNHNS, CDR2 SASEGT. CDR3 in amino acids: CASSVGRPPTNEKLFF. The CDR3 nucleotides read TGTGCCAGCAGTGTCGGCAGGCCCCCAACTAATGAAAAACTGTTTTTT.